These 25 T cell receptor beta chains came from one sample sequenced in a study of blood T cell repertoires in COVID-19. Clones were read by immunoSEQ multiplex PCR, and TCRdb kept only the in-frame ones, dropping some. The table records 96,000 or so clones, nearly 90% of them present only once. Sequenced input: peripheral blood. The receptor set was obtained from an elderly woman with acute or convalescent COVID-19.

The genes are TRBV20-1 and TRBJ2-7; 10 bases are shared with TRBD2. The CDR3 has 14 residues. Germline V gene sequence: CDR1 DFQATT, CDR2 SNEGSKA (reference sequence). After removal of 3 bases from V and 4 bases from J, the junction contained 6 bases not matched to a gene. The CDR3 DNA reads as TGCAGTGCTAGTAGCACTAGCGGGGTGTACGAGCAGTACTTC. Encoded protein: CSASSTSGVYEQYF.

The rearrangement uses TRBV19 and TRBJ2-7; D gene unclear. From germline, CDR1 is LNHDA and CDR2 SQIVND (reference sequence). The length of the CDR3 is 14 residues. V dropped 9 bases and J dropped 0 bases, with 15 bases sitting between them. The CDR3 bases are TGTGCCAGCAATGACTTGCCTAACTCCTACGAGCAGTACTTC. It translates to CASNDLPNSYEQYF. The variable domain in full, completed from reference TRBV19 and TRBJ2-7, reads DGGITQSPKYLFRKEGQNVTLSCEQNLNHDAMYWYRQDPGQGLRLIYYSQIVNDFQKGDIAEGYSVSREKKESFPLTVTSAQKNPTAFYLCASNDLPNSYEQYFGPGTRLTVT.

The genes are TRBV6-5 and TRBJ1-2; 10 bases match TRBD1. V gave up 5 bases and J gave up 5 bases; unmatched junction bases: 2. The germline CDR1 and CDR2 sequences are MNHEY and SVGAGI. The CDR3 length is 13 residues. The CDR3 DNA sequence: TGTGCCAGCAGTACGGACAGGGGGTATGGCTACACCTTC. Protein sequence: CASSTDRGYGYTF.

The chain uses TRBV5-1 and TRBJ2-5; possibly TRBD2 for D (6 bases). CDR3 size: 14 residues. V lost 0 bases and J 5 bases, leaving 11 bases between the germline ends. CDR1 is SGHRS, CDR2 YFSETQ, per germline. CDR3 DNA: TGCGCCAGCAGCTTGGGGGGAGGTGAGGAGACCCAGTACTTC. Its translation: CASSLGGGEETQYF.

The rearrangement links TRBV9 to TRBJ1-5, with TRBD1 as a possible D gene (5 bases). The CDR3 extends over 14 amino acids. Deletions cut 4 bases from V and 4 bases from J, with 12 bases between. The germline V gene encodes CDR1 SGDLS and CDR2 YYNGEE. Written as DNA, the CDR3 is TGTGCCAGCAGCTTGGACGGGGGGAATCAGCCCCAGCATTTT. It specifies CASSLDGGNQPQHF.

The gene calls are TRBV10-3 and TRBJ2-5, with a possible D match to TRBD1 (6 bases). Germline V gives CDR1 ENHRY, CDR2 SYGVKD. The CDR3 loop spans 13 amino acids. Trimming removed 7 bases from V and 4 bases from J, with 13 bases in between. CDR3 DNA: TGTGCCATCACCGAGGGACACGGAGAGACCCAGTACTTC. Translation: CAITEGHGETQYF.

The chain is built from TRBV19 and TRBJ1-2; 9 bases map to TRBD1. The V gene's germline CDR1 is LNHDA and CDR2 SQIVND (reference sequence). J lost 9 bases, V lost 3 bases, and 11 bases had no gene match. The CDR3 is made up of 15 amino acids. This CDR3 reads CASSIWDRAVWRYTF. The CDR3 region has the DNA TGTGCCAGTAGTATCTGGGACAGGGCCGTGTGGCGCTACACCTTC.

The V call is TRBV6-6, the J call TRBJ1-4; 7 nucleotides match TRBD1. CDR3 length equals 13 residues. CDR1 is MNHNY, CDR2 SVGAGI, per germline (reference sequence). V lost 6 bases, J lost 8 bases, and 6 bases stayed unmatched. CDR3 sequence: CASRPVGGEKLFF. CDR3 bases: TGTGCCAGCAGGCCAGTAGGGGGCGAAAAACTGTTTTTT.

The CDR3 coding sequence is TGCGCCAGCAGCGATTCCTCCGGGGCCTACGAGCAGTACTTC. Its protein product is CASSDSSGAYEQYF. The rearrangement links TRBV5-1 to TRBJ2-7, with D tentatively TRBD2 (5 bases). The V end was cut by 4 bases, the J end by 2 bases, with 13 bases between. The CDR3 runs to 14 residues. The germline V gene has CDR1 SGHRS and CDR2 YFSETQ. Drawing the rest from reference TRBV5-1 and TRBJ2-7, the complete variable domain is KAGVTQTPRYLIKTRGQQVTLSCSPISGHRSVSWYQQTPGQGLQFLFEYFSETQRNKGNFPGRFSGRQFSNSRSEMNVSTLELGDSALYLCASSDSSGAYEQYFGPGTRLTVT.

The rearrangement links TRBV2 to TRBJ1-1, with D uncertain. CDR3 length: 14 residues. Germline assignment: CDR1 SNHLY and CDR2 FYNNEI. V was cut by 6 bases and J by 0 bases, with 11 bases left in between. The CDR3 loop is CASREGLVNTEAFF. The DNA for the CDR3 is TGTGCCAGCAGGGAGGGTTTAGTGAACACTGAAGCTTTCTTT.

This sequence joins TRBV7-9 and TRBJ2-1; 8 nucleotides line up with TRBD2. This CDR3 region has 16 residues. Per germline, CDR1 SEHNR and CDR2 FQNEAQ (reference sequence). After removal of 4 bases from V and 0 bases from J, the junction contained 5 bases not matched to a gene. In DNA form, the CDR3 reads TGTGCCAGCAGCTCTTTAGCGGGGCGCTCCTACAATGAGCAGTTCTTC. Its protein product is CASSSLAGRSYNEQFF.

The rearrangement joins TRBV3-1 (or the pseudogene TRBV3-2) to TRBJ2-5; possibly TRBD2 for D (6 bases). The CDR3 contains 14 residues. V was trimmed by 3 bases and J by 2 bases, leaving 10 bases between them. Germline CDR1 is LGHDT and CDR2 is YNNKEL (reference sequence). CDR3 bases: TGTGCCAGCAGCCAGTGGGGACTGCAAGAGACCCAGTACTTC. Translated: CASSQWGLQETQYF.

Here the CDR3 DNA reads TGTGCCAGCAGTGAACAGGGGGTCGGGAACATTCAGTACTTC. Translation: CASSEQGVGNIQYF. This chain connects TRBV2 to TRBJ2-4, with 7 bases identical to TRBD1. Germline values: CDR1 SNHLY, CDR2 FYNNEI. The ends lost 2 bases at V and 7 bases at J; junction bases unmatched: 5. This CDR3 spans 14 amino acids. The full variable domain, rest sourced from reference TRBV2 and TRBJ2-4, is EPEVTQTPSHQVTQMGQEVILRCVPISNHLYFYWYRQILGQKVEFLVSFYNNEISEKSEIFDDQFSVERPDGSNFTLKIRSTKLEDSAMYFCASSEQGVGNIQYFGAGTRLSVL.

This chain links TRBV7-9 with TRBJ2-7; 11 bases line up with TRBD2. Germline assignment: CDR1 SEHNR and CDR2 FQNEAQ (reference sequence). Trimming removed 3 bases from V and 6 bases from J; junction bases left unmatched: 7. The CDR3 covers 15 residues. The CDR3: CASSFNSGRAREQYF. The CDR3, as DNA: TGTGCCAGCAGCTTTAATAGCGGGAGGGCCCGCGAGCAGTACTTC.

This chain connects TRBV11-2 to TRBJ1-2; 7 bases line up with TRBD1. The length of the CDR3 is 16 residues. V lost 5 bases, J lost 4 bases, and 13 bases stayed unmatched. Germline lookup yields CDR1 SGHAT and CDR2 FQNNGV. CDR3 DNA: TGTGCCAGCAGCAACCGCCCGGCAGGGGGTCCCTATGGCTACACCTTC. Its translation is CASSNRPAGGPYGYTF.

The chain couples TRBV4-2 to TRBJ2-7, with 10 nucleotides matching TRBD2. With V trimmed by 1 base and J by 1 base, 1 base remained unmatched. This CDR3 is 15 amino acids long. Germline CDR1 reads LGHNA; CDR2 reads YNFKEQ. CDR3 in amino acids: CASSQGLAGSYEQYF. CDR3 sequence (DNA): TGTGCCAGCAGCCAAGGACTAGCGGGTTCCTACGAGCAGTACTTC.

A few counts support this clone. The CDR3 nucleotides are TGTGCCAGCAGTACCCGGGGACAGGGCGAGCAGTTCTTC. Translating it yields CASSTRGQGEQFF. The J gene is TRBJ2-1, the V gene TRBV6-2 or TRBV6-3; the match to TRBD1 covers 9 bases. In germline, CDR1 is MNHEY, CDR2 SVGEGT. CDR3 length equals 13 residues. The ends lost 5 bases at V and 10 bases at J; junction bases unmatched: 6.

V and J are TRBV19 and TRBJ2-7; 7 positions agree with TRBD1. V was pared by 5 bases and J by 4 bases, with 8 bases of the junction left unmatched. CDR1 is LNHDA, CDR2 SQIVND, per germline (reference sequence). The CDR3 is made up of 14 amino acids. CDR3 sequence reads: CASSGPGQRYEQYF. DNA of the CDR3: TGTGCCAGTAGTGGGCCGGGACAGCGATACGAGCAGTACTTC.

The rearrangement links TRBV6-6 to TRBJ1-4; 9 bases are shared with TRBD1. Germline lookup yields CDR1 MNHNY and CDR2 SVGAGI (reference sequence). The J segment lost 7 bases and the V segment lost 5 bases, leaving 11 bases of the junction unmatched. The CDR3 contains 16 residues. CDR3 nucleotide sequence: TGTGCCAGCAGTACGGGAACAGGGGGCGTCATTGAAAAACTGTTTTTT. Its translation is CASSTGTGGVIEKLFF.

This clone was seen a single time. The chain carries TRBV15 and TRBJ2-5, with 8 bases that match TRBD1. This CDR3 is built from 14 residues. Per the germline V gene, CDR1 is LNHNV and CDR2 is YYDKDF (reference sequence). Unmatched junction bases numbered 6, after V lost 1 base and J lost 8 bases. For the CDR3, the DNA is TGTGCCACCAGCAGAGGGGGACAGGTCCAAACCCAGTACTTC. Protein sequence: CATSRGGQVQTQYF.

V usage is TRBV6-5 and J usage is TRBJ1-3; no firm D call. Trimming removed 2 bases at V and 4 bases at J, with 15 bases between. This CDR3 comprises 16 residues. The germline CDR1 and CDR2 sequences are MNHEY and SVGAGI. The CDR3 sequence: CASSYDSETVGNTIYF. CDR3 bases: TGTGCCAGCAGTTACGATTCCGAAACGGTGGGAAACACCATATATTTT.

This CDR3 is CASSLVSGGTGELFF. The CDR3 DNA sequence: TGTGCCAGCAGCTTAGTTTCGGGAGGGACCGGGGAGCTGTTTTTT. The chain carries TRBV11-1 and TRBJ2-2, with TRBD2 identical over 8 bases. CDR3 length: 15 amino acids. Germline CDR1 reads SGHAT; CDR2 reads FQDESV (reference sequence). Trimming at V came to 1 base and at J to 5 bases, leaving 3 bases not matched to a gene. The full variable domain, with the rest looked up from reference TRBV11-1 and TRBJ2-2, is EAEVAQSPRYKITEKSQAVAFWCDPISGHATLYWYRQILGQGPELLVQFQDESVVDDSQLPKDRFSAERLKGVDSTLKIQPAELGDSAMYLCASSLVSGGTGELFFGEGSRLTVL.

Concerning this clone itself: A junction boundary mismatches the germline segment, possibly from a read error. The V call is TRBV7-7, the J call TRBJ2-2, with 9 nucleotides matching TRBD2. CDR3 size: 18 residues. CDR1 and CDR2 from the germline V gene are SSHAT and FNYEAQ (reference sequence). CDR3 sequence (DNA): TGTGCTAGCAGCTTCTTTCCGTCGACTAGCGGTAACACCGGGGAGCTGTTTTTT. Translation gives CASSFFPSTSGNTGELFF.

The chain is built from TRBV7-2 and TRBJ1-2; D ambiguous. V lost 4 bases, J lost 3 bases, and 15 bases lay in between. Germline V gives CDR1 SGHTA, CDR2 FQGNSA. The CDR3 is made up of 15 amino acids. The CDR3 bases are TGTGCCAGCAGCTCATGGCGGCATATAGACTATGGCTACACCTTC. Encoded protein: CASSSWRHIDYGYTF.

This rearrangement joins TRBV7-3 to TRBJ2-1, with D maybe TRBD2 (5 bases). The ends were cut back, 2 bases at V and 12 bases at J, with 14 bases in the middle. The CDR3 extends over 13 amino acids. CDR1 and CDR2 from the germline V gene are SGHTA and FQGTGA. In DNA form, the CDR3 reads TGTGCCAGCAGCTTATCGCCGGGGTCGTCGCAGTTCTTC. Translated, it gives CASSLSPGSSQFF.